The present T cell receptor beta chain was sequenced within a study of T cell repertoires in cytomegalovirus infection. Overall study: Through public TCR beta signatures, both CMV infection and matching HLA type were indicated.

Study-wide results and caveats: HLA-C-restricted, CMV-specific TCR beta clonotypes were dominant ex vivo. CMV carriers with the relevant HLA were identified by cumulative public TCR beta family frequency.

MiXCR, run by TCRdb on the reads, gives a single entry per CDR3 protein. Among fewer than 200,000 distinct CDR3 sequences listed, roughly 20% were seen once. The CDR3 contains 15 residues. V dropped 2 bases and J dropped 0 bases, with 8 bases sitting between them. CDR1 and CDR2 (germline): SGHTA, FQGNSA. This clonotype has a count of ten or more. Its antigen is unidentified. Sequenced sample: PBMCs. The sequence came from a human donor in good health (CMV status not recorded). Some clones in this sample may be carry-over from other donors' samples. The V gene is TRBV7-2, the J gene TRBJ1-3; no definite D call. CDR3 sequence (DNA): TGTGCCAGCAGCTTACAGGTGTTCTCTGGAAACACCATATATTTT. Translation: CASSLQVFSGNTIYF.